Below, 7 T cell receptor beta chains from the same sample are listed, as sequenced in a study of OX40 agonist ivuxolimab in advanced cancers. Measured with immunoSEQ multiplex PCR; TCRdb has only the in-frame clones, and not every one. Of 57,000 or so clones listed, 75% to 90% are singletons. The source material was CD4+ or CD8+ T cells sorted from blood, sampled in a trial of the OX40 agonist ivuxolimab. These receptors were taken from an adult with an advanced solid tumor such as melanoma, head and neck, liver or kidney cancer.

J is TRBJ2-7 and V is TRBV5-6, with TRBD2 matching over 10 bases. Germline lookup yields CDR1 SGHDT and CDR2 YYEEEE. This CDR3 is 15 amino acids long. J gave up 6 bases and V 2 bases, and 8 bases lay outside the gene matches. CDR3 sequence: CASSLGLAGAGEQYF. CDR3 in DNA: TGTGCCAGCAGCTTAGGGCTAGCGGGAGCAGGCGAGCAGTACTTC.

This sequence joins TRBV9 and TRBJ2-7; 10 bases line up with TRBD2. CDR1 is SGDLS, CDR2 YYNGEE, per germline. V lost 0 bases and J lost 4; bases outside the gene matches: 4. This CDR3 is 15 amino acids long. The CDR3 here is CASSVAASGSYEQYF. As DNA, the CDR3 is TGTGCCAGCAGCGTAGCGGCTAGCGGGAGTTACGAGCAGTACTTC.

The chain carries TRBV28 and TRBJ2-7, with D perhaps assigned TRBD1 or TRBD2 (5 bases each). V lost 0 bases and J 5 bases, leaving 5 bases between the germline ends. This CDR3 region has 12 residues. Germline V lookup: CDR1 MDHEN, CDR2 SYDVKM. The CDR3 loop is CASSLWGDEQYF. In nucleotides, the CDR3 is TGTGCCAGCAGTTTATGGGGGGACGAGCAGTACTTC.

The chain joins TRBV4-3 to TRBJ2-1, with D hard to call. Trimming shortened V by 1 base and J by 0 bases, and 7 bases separated the two germline ends. The germline gives CDR1 LGHNA, CDR2 YSLEER. The length of the CDR3 is 15 residues. CDR3 sequence (DNA): TGCGCCAGCAGCCAAGTGACCTACTCCTACAATGAGCAGTTCTTC. This sequence encodes CASSQVTYSYNEQFF.

The rearrangement joins TRBV7-9 to TRBJ2-3, with D possibly TRBD2 on 5 matching bases. V lost 6 bases and J lost 3, with 25 bases in between. Looked up from germline, CDR1 is SEHNR and CDR2 is FQNEAQ (reference sequence). CDR3 length: 18 residues. DNA for the CDR3: TGTGCCAGCAGTTCCCCCCGGCTCCCGAGGGTAAATACAGATACGCAGTATTTT. Translation gives CASSSPRLPRVNTDTQYF.

V usage is TRBV7-8 and J usage is TRBJ1-2, with 10 bases matching TRBD1. Trimming took 7 bases from V and 7 from J; bases not matched to a gene: 9. Germline CDR1 SGHVS, CDR2 FQNEAQ. The CDR3 is 14 amino acids. As DNA, the CDR3 is TGTGCCAGCACCGTGGGGACAGGGGTCTTTGGCTACACCTTC. Translating it yields CASTVGTGVFGYTF. The full variable domain, rest sourced from reference TRBV7-8 and TRBJ1-2, is GAGVSQSPRYKVAKRGQDVALRCDPISGHVSLFWYQQALGQGPEFLTYFQNEAQLDKSGLPSDRFFAERPEGSVSTLKIQRTQQEDSAVYLCASTVGTGVFGYTFGSGTRLTVV.

The V call is TRBV6-5, the J call TRBJ2-3; D not resolved. Germline CDR1 MNHEY, CDR2 SVGAGI. The V gene lost 2 bases and the J gene lost 6 bases, with 12 bases spanning the gap. The CDR3 sequence is 14 residues long. The CDR3 DNA follows: TGTGCCAGCAGTTACATAGGGAACTCCGATACGCAGTATTTT. It is translated as CASSYIGNSDTQYF.